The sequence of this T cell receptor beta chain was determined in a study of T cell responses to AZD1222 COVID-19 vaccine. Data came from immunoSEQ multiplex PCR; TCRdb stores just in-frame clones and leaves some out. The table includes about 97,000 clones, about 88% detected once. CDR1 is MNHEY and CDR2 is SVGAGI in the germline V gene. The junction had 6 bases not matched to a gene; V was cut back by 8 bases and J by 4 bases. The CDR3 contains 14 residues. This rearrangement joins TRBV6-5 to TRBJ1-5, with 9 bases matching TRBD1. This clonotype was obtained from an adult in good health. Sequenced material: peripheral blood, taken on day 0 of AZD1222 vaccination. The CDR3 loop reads CASCRTGDNQPQHF. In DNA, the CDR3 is TGTGCCAGCTGCAGGACAGGGGATAATCAGCCCCAGCATTTT.